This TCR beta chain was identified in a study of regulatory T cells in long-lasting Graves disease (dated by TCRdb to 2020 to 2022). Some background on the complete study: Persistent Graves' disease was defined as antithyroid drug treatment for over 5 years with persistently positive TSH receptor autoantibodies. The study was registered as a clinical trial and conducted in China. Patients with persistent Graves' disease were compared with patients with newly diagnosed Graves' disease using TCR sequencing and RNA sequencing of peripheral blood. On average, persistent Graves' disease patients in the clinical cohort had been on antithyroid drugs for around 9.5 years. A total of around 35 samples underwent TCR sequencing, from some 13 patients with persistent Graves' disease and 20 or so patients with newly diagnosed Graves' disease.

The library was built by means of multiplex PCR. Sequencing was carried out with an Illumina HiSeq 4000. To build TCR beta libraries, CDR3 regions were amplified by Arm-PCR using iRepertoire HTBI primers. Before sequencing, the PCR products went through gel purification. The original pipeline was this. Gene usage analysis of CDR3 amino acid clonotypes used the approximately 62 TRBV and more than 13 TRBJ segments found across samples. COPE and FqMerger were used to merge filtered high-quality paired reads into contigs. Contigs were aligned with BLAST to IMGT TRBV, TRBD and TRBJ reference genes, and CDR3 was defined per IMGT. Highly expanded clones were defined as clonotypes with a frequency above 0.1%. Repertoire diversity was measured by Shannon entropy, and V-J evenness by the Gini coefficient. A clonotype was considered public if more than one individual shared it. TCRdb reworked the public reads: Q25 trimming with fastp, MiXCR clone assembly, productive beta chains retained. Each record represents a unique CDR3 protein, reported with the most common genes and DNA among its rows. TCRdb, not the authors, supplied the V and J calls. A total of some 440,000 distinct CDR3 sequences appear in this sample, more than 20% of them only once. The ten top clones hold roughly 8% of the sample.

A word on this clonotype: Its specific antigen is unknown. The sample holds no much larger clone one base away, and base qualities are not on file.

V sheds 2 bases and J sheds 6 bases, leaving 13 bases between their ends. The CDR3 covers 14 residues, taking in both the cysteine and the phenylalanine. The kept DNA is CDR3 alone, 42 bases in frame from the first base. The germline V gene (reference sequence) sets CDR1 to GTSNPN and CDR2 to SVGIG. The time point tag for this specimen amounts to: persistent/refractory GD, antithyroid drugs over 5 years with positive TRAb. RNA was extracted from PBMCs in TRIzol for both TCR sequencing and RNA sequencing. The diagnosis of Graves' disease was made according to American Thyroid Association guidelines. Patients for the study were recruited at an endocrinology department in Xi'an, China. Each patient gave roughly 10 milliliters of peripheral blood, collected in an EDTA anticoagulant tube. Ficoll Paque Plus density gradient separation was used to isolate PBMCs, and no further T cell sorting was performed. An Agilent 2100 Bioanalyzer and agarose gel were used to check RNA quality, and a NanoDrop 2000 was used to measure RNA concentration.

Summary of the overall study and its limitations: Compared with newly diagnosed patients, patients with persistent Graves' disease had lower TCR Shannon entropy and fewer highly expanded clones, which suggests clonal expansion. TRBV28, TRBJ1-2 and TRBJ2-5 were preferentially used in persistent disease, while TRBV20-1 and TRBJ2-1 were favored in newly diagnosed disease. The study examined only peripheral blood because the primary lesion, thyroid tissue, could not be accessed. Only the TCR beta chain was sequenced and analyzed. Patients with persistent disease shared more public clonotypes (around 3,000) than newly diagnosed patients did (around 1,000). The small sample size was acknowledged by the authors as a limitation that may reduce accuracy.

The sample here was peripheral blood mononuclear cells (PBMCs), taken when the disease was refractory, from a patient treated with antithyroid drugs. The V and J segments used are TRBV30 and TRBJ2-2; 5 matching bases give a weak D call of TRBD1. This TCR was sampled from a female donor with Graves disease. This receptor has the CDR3 CAWSKIWGAGELFF. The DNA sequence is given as TGTGCCTGGAGTAAAATATGGGGCGCCGGGGAGCTGTTTTTT.